This TCR beta chain was captured in a study of T cells in Graves' hyperthyroidism and ophthalmopathy. The investigators amplified TCR beta CDR3 regions from RNA transcripts. Carried out on the TCR CDR3, a first-round RT-PCR used the HTBI primer set. One entry per CDR3 protein results from TCRdb running MiXCR on the multiplex PCR reads. The sample includes hundreds of thousands of distinct CDR3 sequences, about 45% of them seen just once. This clonotype was seen only a few times. No antigen is known for it. At one end the junction does not follow the germline gene, possibly because of a read error. Study conclusions and caveats: Model predictions of ophthalmopathy came a median approximately 6.5 months before onset.

Germline CDR1 is ENHRY and CDR2 is SYGVKD. The length of the CDR3 is 16 residues. The receptor was derived from a woman under 30 with Graves' hyperthyroidism. The chain carries TRBV10-3 and TRBJ2-7, with 9 bases aligning to TRBD1. Material: peripheral blood or thyroid tissue (not recorded which). CDR3 DNA: TGTGCCATCAGTGAGTTACAGGGGGCCCTGATGAGCGAGCAGTGCTTC. It translates to CAISELQGALMSEQCF.